The rows below give T cell receptor beta chains drawn from one sample of a study of type 1 and type 2 diabetes patients. TCRdb recomputed calls from the multiplex PCR reads with MiXCR, one row per CDR3 protein. The sample lists 250,000 or so distinct CDR3 sequences, roughly 50% occurring once. Sequencing input: peripheral blood mononuclear cells (PBMCs). These receptor sequences come from a young man with type 2 diabetes. Both conserved end residues are part of each CDR3. Each record gives: D gene, V gene, clone size, J gene, CDR3 DNA, CDR3 protein. The D gene is left open where the match is weak. The listing skips clone size in some rows; elsewhere it reads once, few, many or a size class.

>NA|TRBV12-5|NA|TRBJ2-5
TGTGCTAGTGGTTTGACCGTGGGGGGAGGAGAGACCCAGTACTTC
CASGLTVGGGETQYF
>NA|TRBV4-3|few|TRBJ2-3
TGCGCCAGCAGCCAAGAGTGGCGGGGAGATACGCAGTATTTT
CASSQEWRGDTQYF
>NA|TRBV14|NA|TRBJ1-3
TGTGCCAGCAGCCAACGGCCTTACTCTGGAAACACCATATATTTT
CASSQRPYSGNTIYF
>TRBD1|TRBV7-2|few|TRBJ2-3
TGTGCCAGCAGCCGCCTAGGACAGGGTGAGGGTACGCAGTATTTT
CASSRLGQGEGTQYF
>NA|TRBV29-1|few|TRBJ1-1
TGCGGAGCGACGGACCCCAGAGTGGGGACTGAAGCTTTCTTT
CGATDPRVGTEAFF
>TRBD1|TRBV12-3/TRBV12-4|NA|TRBJ1-5
TGTGCCAGCAGTCCCGAGGGACAGGGAGCTCAGCCCCAGCATTTT
CASSPEGQGAQPQHF
>TRBD1|TRBV10-3|NA|TRBJ1-1
TGTGCCATCAGTAAACGGGACAGGGGCCATACTGAAGCTTTCTTT
CAISKRDRGHTEAFF
>NA|TRBV7-6|NA|TRBJ2-7
TGTGCCAGCAGCTTCAAGACTACCGGGTACGAGCAGTACTTC
CASSFKTTGYEQYF
>NA|TRBV30|NA|TRBJ1-1
TGTGCCTGGAAGTTCCAGGGGAAGATGAACACTGAAGCTTTCTTT
CAWKFQGKMNTEAFF
>NA|TRBV7-6|NA|TRBJ2-2
TGTGCCAGCACCACCAACGCGGGGGCAGGGGAGTCCGGGGAGCTGTTTTTT
CASTTNAGAGESGELFF
>NA|TRBV19|NA|TRBJ1-2
TGTGCCAGTAGCAAAGGGCAGGGGAACTATGGCTACACCTTC
CASSKGQGNYGYTF
>NA|TRBV29-1|NA|TRBJ1-1
TGCAGCGTTGCGTACACCTACACTGAAGCTTTCTTT
CSVAYTYTEAFF
>NA|TRBV2|many|TRBJ2-5
TGTGCCAGCAGTGCGTCGGGACTGCATGCGGGGACCCAGTACTTC
CASSASGLHAGTQYF
>TRBD1|TRBV30|NA|TRBJ1-1
TGTGCCTGGAGTGCAGGGGGGAGTGGGAACACTGAAGCTTTCTTT
CAWSAGGSGNTEAFF
>NA|TRBV19|NA|TRBJ1-2
TGTGCCAGTAGTGACGAAGGGGATCGGGACGGCTACACCTTC
CASSDEGDRDGYTF
>NA|TRBV20-1|few|TRBJ2-1
TGCAGCGCATTTAGTAGTCGGGACAATGAGCAGTTCTTC
CSAFSSRDNEQFF
>NA|TRBV5-1|few|TRBJ1-1
TGCGCCAGCAACGTCCGGGCCCCCGGGGAAGCTGAAGCTTTCTTT
CASNVRAPGEAEAFF
>NA|TRBV12-3/TRBV12-4|NA|TRBJ1-3
TGTGCCAGCAGTTGGTCGGGGGGAGGCACCATATATTTT
CASSWSGGGTIYF
>NA|TRBV25-1|few|TRBJ2-3
TGTGCCAGCAGTGTCCCTGGAAGCACAGATACGCAGTATTTT
CASSVPGSTDTQYF
>NA|TRBV7-2|NA|TRBJ1-6
TGTGCCAGCAGCTTATCCGACCTTCGGGGTCGAGATTCACCCCTCCACTTT
CASSLSDLRGRDSPLHF
>NA|TRBV2|many|TRBJ1-6
TGTGCCAGCAGTGGACAGACTAACAATTCACCCCTCCACTTT
CASSGQTNNSPLHF
>NA|TRBV10-2|NA|TRBJ1-4
TGCGCCAGCAGATCACTACAGGGCGAAAAACTGTTTTTT
CASRSLQGEKLFF
>NA|TRBV12-3/TRBV12-4|few|TRBJ1-6
TGTGCCAGCAGTTTCGATGAGGGACTGCAAGATTCACCCCTCCACTTT
CASSFDEGLQDSPLHF
>TRBD2|TRBV6-6|NA|TRBJ2-2
TGTGCCAGCAATAGGCTAGCGGGAGTAGAGGAGCTGTTTTTT
CASNRLAGVEELFF
>TRBD1|TRBV9|NA|TRBJ1-1
TGTGCCAGCAGCGTAGAGTCAGGGGGACAAACTGAAGCTTTCTTT
CASSVESGGQTEAFF
>NA|TRBV4-3|NA|TRBJ2-7
TGCGCCAGCAGCCAAGTAATAGGGAACTACGAGCAGTACTTC
CASSQVIGNYEQYF
>NA|TRBV19|few|TRBJ2-2
TGTGCCAGTAGGGGTTTAGGGATTACCGGGGAGCTGTTTTTT
CASRGLGITGELFF
>NA|TRBV7-3|NA|TRBJ2-7
TGTGCCAGCAGCTCCCATTCCGACAATGAGCAGTACTTC
CASSSHSDNEQYF
>TRBD2|TRBV20-1|NA|TRBJ2-2
TGCAGTGCTATAGCGGGGGGGAACACCGGGGAGCTGTTTTTT
CSAIAGGNTGELFF
>TRBD2|TRBV9|NA|TRBJ2-1
TGTGCCAGCAGCGGGACTAGCGGGGGGCCAAACTACAATGAGCAGTTCTTC
CASSGTSGGPNYNEQFF
>NA|TRBV4-2|NA|TRBJ2-5
TGTGCCAGCAGCCAAGAAGCCGGGGGAGAGACCCAGTACTTC
CASSQEAGGETQYF
>TRBD1|TRBV2|NA|TRBJ2-7
TGTGCCAGCAGCAAGGACAGGGTTACCTACGAGCAGTACTTC
CASSKDRVTYEQYF
>NA|TRBV14|few|TRBJ2-3
TGTGCCAGCAGCCAAGATCTTGTCGATACGCAGTATTTT
CASSQDLVDTQYF
>NA|TRBV2|many|TRBJ2-7
TGTGCCAGCAGTCGACAGTTAGGGAACGAGCAGTACTTC
CASSRQLGNEQYF
>NA|TRBV2|NA|TRBJ1-5
TGTGCCAGCAGTGAGGGGAGGGGTGGCAATCAGCCCCAGCATTTT
CASSEGRGGNQPQHF
>NA|TRBV20-1|once|TRBJ2-7
TGCAGTGCTACCCCCCCCGAGTACTACGAGCAGTACTTC
CSATPPEYYEQYF
>NA|TRBV25-1|many|TRBJ2-7
TGTGCCAGCAGTGAAAAATTAGGCGAGCAGTACTTC
CASSEKLGEQYF
>NA|TRBV10-1|NA|TRBJ2-3
TGCGCCAGCCCTGGGCAGGGCACAGATACGCAGTATTTT
CASPGQGTDTQYF
>NA|TRBV20-1|few|TRBJ2-2
TGCAGTGCTAGAGATCGCGGCCAAGTCACCGGGGAGCTGTTTTTT
CSARDRGQVTGELFF
>TRBD1|TRBV2|NA|TRBJ2-5
TGTGCCAGCAGTGGGAGGGGGGACAGGGAGTATTCGGAGACCCAGTACTTC
CASSGRGDREYSETQYF
>NA|TRBV7-9|once|TRBJ2-1
TGTGCCAGCAGCTTACAGGGGAATGGCTACAATGAGCAGTTCTTC
CASSLQGNGYNEQFF
>NA|TRBV24-1|few|TRBJ1-2
TGTGCCACCAGTGACCCCCTTCGAACGAGAGATGGCTACACCTTC
CATSDPLRTRDGYTF
>TRBD2|TRBV7-6|few|TRBJ2-5
TGTGCCAGCAGCTTAGTGGCGGGGGGGGGCGGCCAGTACTTC
CASSLVAGGGGQYF
>TRBD1|TRBV6-4|few|TRBJ2-7
TGTGCCAGCAGTGGGACAGGGCGCGAGCAGTACTTC
CASSGTGREQYF
>NA|TRBV10-2|NA|TRBJ2-7
TGCGCCAGCAGTGATTCGAGGGGGGGGCCCTCCTACGAGCAGTACTTC
CASSDSRGGPSYEQYF
>TRBD1|TRBV15|NA|TRBJ1-4
TGTGCCACCAGCAGAGGGGCCAGGGGGCCAAGTGAAAAACTGTTTTTT
CATSRGARGPSEKLFF
>NA|TRBV10-3|NA|TRBJ1-1
TGTGCCATCAGTGGACTATCTCAGGACACTGAAGCTTTCTTT
CAISGLSQDTEAFF
>NA|TRBV29-1|few|TRBJ2-2
TGCAGCGGGGCCCTAGGGGGGCTGAACACCGGGGAGCTGTTTTTT
CSGALGGLNTGELFF
>NA|TRBV27|NA|TRBJ1-4
TGTGCCAGCAGTAACAGGGTGGAGGAAAAACTGTTTTTT
CASSNRVEEKLFF
>TRBD1|TRBV5-4|NA|TRBJ1-2
TGTGCCAGCAGTCCGGGACAGGGAACAAACTATGGCTACACCTTC
CASSPGQGTNYGYTF
>NA|TRBV20-1|few|TRBJ1-2
TGCAGTGCTCTCCCCCTTGGTCATCAGAACTATGGCTACACCTTC
CSALPLGHQNYGYTF
>NA|TRBV12-3/TRBV12-4|NA|TRBJ1-1
TGTGCCAGTCCTCCGGGCGGGGTCATGAACACTGAAGCTTTCTTT
CASPPGGVMNTEAFF